A selection of T cell receptor beta chains follows, all from one sample in a study of CD8 T cells in ankylosing spondylitis. One entry per CDR3 protein results from TCRdb running MiXCR on the 5' RACE reads. The table has 200,000 to 300,000 distinct CDR3 sequences, roughly a tenth seen once. Source material: blood, either unsorted or a sorted T cell fraction (not recorded which). These receptors originate from a male donor with ankylosing spondylitis or in good health (not recorded which). CDR3s include the opening cysteine and the closing phenylalanine or tryptophan. A D gene is named only where the DNA matches it firmly. Part of the rows lack a size; the others show once, few, many or a class for expanded clones.

j_gene: TRBJ2-3; d_gene: TRBD1; abundance: many; v_gene: TRBV20-1; CDR3nt: TGCAGTGCTAGTAGTGCCCAGGGGGGCACAGATACGCAGTATTTT; CDR3aa: CSASSAQGGTDTQYF
j_gene: TRBJ1-2; d_gene: TRBD1; abundance: few; v_gene: TRBV5-1; CDR3nt: TGCGCCAGCAGCGTTGGGACAGGGGCTAACTATGGCTACACCTTC; CDR3aa: CASSVGTGANYGYTF
j_gene: TRBJ2-3; d_gene: .; abundance: few; v_gene: TRBV30; CDR3nt: TGTGCCTGGAGTGGCGGGGCAGATACGCAGTATTTT; CDR3aa: CAWSGGADTQYF
j_gene: TRBJ2-7; d_gene: .; abundance: .; v_gene: TRBV12-3/TRBV12-4; CDR3nt: TGTGCCAGCAGTTCTTTTTTACAGGGGCAGTACTTC; CDR3aa: CASSSFLQGQYF
j_gene: TRBJ1-2; d_gene: .; abundance: many; v_gene: TRBV15; CDR3nt: TGTGCCACCAGCAGGGGAAGGGGCGCGGTAGACGGCTACACCTTC; CDR3aa: CATSRGRGAVDGYTF
j_gene: TRBJ2-5; d_gene: .; abundance: many; v_gene: TRBV5-1; CDR3nt: TGCGCCAGCAGCCCGGGAAGGAGTGGGGAGACCCAGTACTTC; CDR3aa: CASSPGRSGETQYF
j_gene: TRBJ2-5; d_gene: TRBD2; abundance: many; v_gene: TRBV27; CDR3nt: TGTGCCAGCAGTTTATCAAGCGGGGGGACTAAAGAGACCCAGTACTTC; CDR3aa: CASSLSSGGTKETQYF
j_gene: TRBJ2-3; d_gene: TRBD1; abundance: many; v_gene: TRBV20-1; CDR3nt: TGCAGTGCTCTACAGGGGGCTCCCTTGGATACGCAGTATTTT; CDR3aa: CSALQGAPLDTQYF
j_gene: TRBJ2-5; d_gene: .; abundance: many; v_gene: TRBV7-9; CDR3nt: TGTGCCAGCAGCCCTGGACAGCTCGGGGAGACCCAGTACTTC; CDR3aa: CASSPGQLGETQYF
j_gene: TRBJ1-4; d_gene: .; abundance: .; v_gene: TRBV7-6; CDR3nt: TGTGCCAGCAGCCCAACCCCCCTACCGGCTGAAAAACTGTTTTTT; CDR3aa: CASSPTPLPAEKLFF
j_gene: TRBJ2-5; d_gene: TRBD2; abundance: many; v_gene: TRBV5-1; CDR3nt: TGCGCCAGCAGCCGATTGACTAGCGGGAGGAATCCGGAGACCCAGTACTTC; CDR3aa: CASSRLTSGRNPETQYF
j_gene: TRBJ2-5; d_gene: .; abundance: many; v_gene: TRBV5-6; CDR3nt: TGTGCCAGCAGCCAGGTGACAGGCGGCCAAGAGACCCAGTACTTC; CDR3aa: CASSQVTGGQETQYF
j_gene: TRBJ2-1; d_gene: .; abundance: many; v_gene: TRBV20-1; CDR3nt: TGCAGTGCTCTAGACAGGCACACCGCCTACAATGAGCAGTTCTTC; CDR3aa: CSALDRHTAYNEQFF
j_gene: TRBJ2-1; d_gene: .; abundance: many; v_gene: TRBV3-1; CDR3nt: TGTGCCAGCAGCCCCGTCGTAAACTCCTACAATGAGCAGTTCTTC; CDR3aa: CASSPVVNSYNEQFF
j_gene: TRBJ2-2; d_gene: .; abundance: many; v_gene: TRBV20-1; CDR3nt: TGCAGTGCTAGAGATGCAGCGGGCGGGGAGCTGTTTTTT; CDR3aa: CSARDAAGGELFF
j_gene: TRBJ1-2; d_gene: .; abundance: many; v_gene: TRBV20-1; CDR3nt: TGCAGTGCTAGATCCTACATGGAGTCGGGAAACTATGGCTACACCTTC; CDR3aa: CSARSYMESGNYGYTF
j_gene: TRBJ1-4; d_gene: TRBD1; abundance: many; v_gene: TRBV27; CDR3nt: TGTGCCAGCAGTTTATCGGGACAGGGGGTTGAAAAACTGTTTTTT; CDR3aa: CASSLSGQGVEKLFF
j_gene: TRBJ1-2; d_gene: .; abundance: many; v_gene: TRBV5-1; CDR3nt: TGCGCCAGCAGCTCGGGGAGCGAGGGCTACACCTTC; CDR3aa: CASSSGSEGYTF
j_gene: TRBJ2-3; d_gene: TRBD2; abundance: .; v_gene: TRBV30; CDR3nt: TGTGCCTGGGGCCCCAGCGGGAGAAGGCTAGCAGATACGCAGTATTTT; CDR3aa: CAWGPSGRRLADTQYF
j_gene: TRBJ1-5; d_gene: .; abundance: many; v_gene: TRBV7-9; CDR3nt: TGTGCCAGCAGCGCAGCAGGGGATCAGCCCCAGCATTTT; CDR3aa: CASSAAGDQPQHF
j_gene: TRBJ1-2; d_gene: .; abundance: few; v_gene: TRBV9; CDR3nt: TGTGCCAGCAGCGTCGAAATAGGAGGCTACACCTTC; CDR3aa: CASSVEIGGYTF
j_gene: TRBJ1-6; d_gene: TRBD1; abundance: many; v_gene: TRBV5-1; CDR3nt: TGCGCCAGCAGCCCGCAGGGGGCGGCTCTCGTGGGATCACCCCTCCACTTT; CDR3aa: CASSPQGAALVGSPLHF
j_gene: TRBJ2-7; d_gene: .; abundance: many; v_gene: TRBV30; CDR3nt: TGTGCCTGGAGTAAGGAGTATAGGGCTGACTACGAGCAGTACTTC; CDR3aa: CAWSKEYRADYEQYF
j_gene: TRBJ2-3; d_gene: .; abundance: .; v_gene: TRBV27; CDR3nt: TGTGCCAGCAGTTCGACAATAGGGGGTACGCAGTATTTT; CDR3aa: CASSSTIGGTQYF
j_gene: TRBJ2-1; d_gene: TRBD2; abundance: .; v_gene: TRBV12-3/TRBV12-4; CDR3nt: TGTGCCAGCAGTTTAACTAGCGGGGTCCGGGGTGAGCAGTTCTTC; CDR3aa: CASSLTSGVRGEQFF
j_gene: TRBJ2-2; d_gene: .; abundance: many; v_gene: TRBV5-1; CDR3nt: TGCGCCAGCAGCTTGGCTGGGAATGCCGGGGAGCTGTTTTTT; CDR3aa: CASSLAGNAGELFF
j_gene: TRBJ1-1; d_gene: .; abundance: many; v_gene: TRBV5-1; CDR3nt: TGCGCCAGCAGCGCCGACGGGGGTAGCACTGAAGCTTTCTTT; CDR3aa: CASSADGGSTEAFF
j_gene: TRBJ2-1; d_gene: .; abundance: many; v_gene: TRBV29-1; CDR3nt: TGCAGCGTCCAAGGTGGTGTTTACAATGAGCAGTTCTTC; CDR3aa: CSVQGGVYNEQFF
j_gene: TRBJ2-3; d_gene: TRBD1; abundance: many; v_gene: TRBV7-9; CDR3nt: TGTGCCAGCAGCCCGCAGGGACAGGCAACAGATACGCAGTATTTT; CDR3aa: CASSPQGQATDTQYF
j_gene: TRBJ2-5; d_gene: .; abundance: many; v_gene: TRBV29-1; CDR3nt: TGCAGCGTTGTACGGGGCGAAGAGACCCAGTACTTC; CDR3aa: CSVVRGEETQYF
j_gene: TRBJ1-2; d_gene: .; abundance: .; v_gene: TRBV29-1; CDR3nt: TGCAGCGTTGAAGGCCAGCTCTATGGCTACACCTTC; CDR3aa: CSVEGQLYGYTF
j_gene: TRBJ1-6; d_gene: TRBD1; abundance: few; v_gene: TRBV12-3/TRBV12-4; CDR3nt: TGTGCCAGCAGTCCCTTTGGACAGGGGGTAAATTCACCCCTCCACTTT; CDR3aa: CASSPFGQGVNSPLHF
j_gene: TRBJ1-5; d_gene: .; abundance: .; v_gene: TRBV15; CDR3nt: TGTGCCACCAGCACCGGGACGGCGGGACAGCCCCAGCATTTT; CDR3aa: CATSTGTAGQPQHF
j_gene: TRBJ1-2; d_gene: .; abundance: .; v_gene: TRBV20-1; CDR3nt: TGCAGTGCTAGAGATCGGGGTGGCTACACCTTC; CDR3aa: CSARDRGGYTF
j_gene: TRBJ2-1; d_gene: .; abundance: few; v_gene: TRBV12-3/TRBV12-4; CDR3nt: TGTGCCAGCTCTTGGGGCTTTTACAATGAGCAGTTCTTC; CDR3aa: CASSWGFYNEQFF
j_gene: TRBJ1-1; d_gene: .; abundance: many; v_gene: TRBV30; CDR3nt: TGTGCCTGGAGTGTATTGGACAGTAACACTGAAGCTTTCTTT; CDR3aa: CAWSVLDSNTEAFF
j_gene: TRBJ1-5; d_gene: .; abundance: .; v_gene: TRBV12-3/TRBV12-4; CDR3nt: TGTGCCAGCAGTTCTGCAGGGCTAGGCAATCAGCCCCAGCATTTT; CDR3aa: CASSSAGLGNQPQHF
j_gene: TRBJ2-3; d_gene: TRBD1; abundance: many; v_gene: TRBV20-1; CDR3nt: TGCAGTGCGTTGGGACAGGTCACAGATACGCAGTATTTT; CDR3aa: CSALGQVTDTQYF
j_gene: TRBJ2-1; d_gene: TRBD1; abundance: many; v_gene: TRBV12-3/TRBV12-4; CDR3nt: TGTGCCAGCAGTTTGAGTGGGACAGGGGGTTTAGGTGAGCAGTTCTTC; CDR3aa: CASSLSGTGGLGEQFF
j_gene: TRBJ2-3; d_gene: TRBD2; abundance: many; v_gene: TRBV12-3/TRBV12-4; CDR3nt: TGTGCCAGCAGTTTAAGTTTTAGCGGGAGCACAGATACGCAGTATTTT; CDR3aa: CASSLSFSGSTDTQYF
j_gene: TRBJ1-1; d_gene: .; abundance: many; v_gene: TRBV11-1; CDR3nt: TGTGCCAGCAGCTCCTTTCTCTATAGGCGGTCTGAAGCTTTCTTT; CDR3aa: CASSSFLYRRSEAFF
j_gene: TRBJ2-3; d_gene: .; abundance: few; v_gene: TRBV2; CDR3nt: TGTGCCAGCAGACCAGCAGGCGATACGCAGTATTTT; CDR3aa: CASRPAGDTQYF
j_gene: TRBJ2-1; d_gene: .; abundance: few; v_gene: TRBV5-4; CDR3nt: TGTGCCAGCAGCTTGGTTGCGGACGAGCAGTTCTTC; CDR3aa: CASSLVADEQFF
j_gene: TRBJ2-7; d_gene: .; abundance: many; v_gene: TRBV5-1; CDR3nt: TGCGCCAGCAGCTTGATTGAGGGGGGTCCCCCTAACGAGCAGTACTTC; CDR3aa: CASSLIEGGPPNEQYF
j_gene: TRBJ2-3; d_gene: .; abundance: many; v_gene: TRBV4-1; CDR3nt: TGCGCCAGCAGCCAAGAGAAAACAGGGCACACAGATACGCAGTATTTT; CDR3aa: CASSQEKTGHTDTQYF